This TCR beta chain was recovered during a study of cytomegalovirus exposure and HLA in healthy donors (dated by TCRdb to between 2016 and 2019). Turning to the overall study: In an earlier analysis of some 550 of the donors, around 290 Gb of sequence data and 95 million to 130 million unique TCR beta sequences from roughly 190 million T cells were reported. Genome-wide SNP genotypes for about three fifths of the roughly 700 donors were used in a later genetic analysis, which treated that subset as a discovery cohort. Roughly 5 DR-DQ haplotypes were treated as single units for association and clustering because of strong linkage in the cohort. The number of typed donors differed by locus: 629-630 for A, B, C, DRB1 and DQB1; approximately 520 for DQA1; some 610 for DPA1; and roughly 450 for DPB1. An earlier analysis of 500 to 650 of the donors applied high-throughput TCR beta sequencing to assess whether each TCR beta V gene segment acted as functional or pseudogenic. A separate validation cohort of about 110 different subjects was used in addition to the roughly 670-subject first cohort. Roughly 300 gigabases of sequencing data and approximately 85 million unique TCR sequences were included in an early release covering about 700 HLA-typed donors. All discovery cohort repertoires had been generated using a single sequencing platform. Among about 370 genotyped donors of the cohort, an average of approximately 240,000 unique TCR beta nucleotide sequences was sequenced per donor, of which roughly 17% were non-productive. Rather than drawing on any new phenotypic data, the later analysis identified candidate immune exposures from TCR beta sequences and the way those sequences occurred across donors. The study used immunosequencing to profile the T cell repertoires of approximately 630 subjects and linked those repertoires to cytomegalovirus serostatus. HLA typing included class I and class II loci at four-digit resolution. The study aimed to test whether signatures of past pathogen exposure could be identified by cataloging public T cell receptors. The genetic ancestry cluster associated with self-reported Caucasian donors included roughly 84% of the roughly 410 genotyped donors. Alongside the repertoire data, information on donor age, sex, ethnicity and CMV serostatus was compiled. To predict cytomegalovirus infection status, the study combined high-throughput TCR immunosequencing, statistical association of individual TCRs with disease status, and machine learning. A later analysis re-analyzed previously published TCR beta repertoires from approximately 700 donors and added high-resolution HLA genotyping to study TCR occurrence patterns. The research as a whole found: Most TCR sequences were seen in very few donors, while some public TCRs were found in many individuals. The study listed around 160 TCR beta chains as associated with cytomegalovirus. In a later genetic analysis, fewer N-insertions in productive TCRs were reported among donors in an Asian-associated ancestry cluster than the roughly 700-donor mean. It was suggested by the authors that the approach could potentially be generalized to other disease states and immunological phenotypes. Linkage disequilibrium might explain the correlated functional status among segregating V segments, but an unknown experimental factor could not be excluded. In both the original and validation cohorts, the classifier was reported to diagnose cytomegalovirus status with high specificity and sensitivity. In a later analysis, some 18,000 TCR beta sequences were associated with specific HLA alleles at a false discovery rate of 0.05. This cohort had only TCR beta chains sequenced, and the lack of alpha or paired-chain data limited which features could be detected. In an earlier analysis of approximately 590 of the donors, most TCR beta V segments appeared in productive rearrangements about 87% or about 30% of the time, broadly matching IMGT annotations. A later genetic analysis associated a missense DCLRE1C variant with V-gene and J-gene trimming of TCR beta chains, and an independent cohort replicated the association. The only immune exposure information available for the cohort was CMV serostatus. In a later analysis, HLA-associated TCR beta chains were found to be more clonally expanded and to have lower generation probabilities than equally common non-associated chains. In vitro tests confirmed that a few of the cytomegalovirus-associated TCR beta chains recognize cytomegalovirus antigens. Approximately 18 rarely observed V segments, including chromosome 9 orphons, were excluded from the earlier analysis of approximately 500 of the donors because counts were too low. In a later analysis, the rate of TCR association differed among HLA loci, with DRB1 alleles having the most associated TCRs and HLA-C alleles having the fewest. Because HLA typing was unavailable for some donors at each locus, only the typed subset was used in association tests. Several of the top co-occurrence clusters appeared to be linked to parvovirus B19, influenza, CMV and Epstein-Barr virus, according to a later analysis. Sequencing depth was assumed to be roughly uniform across donors in the presence/absence analyses, though that assumption may not hold. A further reported finding was that TCR beta sequences accurately predicted the HLA-A and HLA-B alleles for most subjects in the first cohort. According to a later analysis, most CMV-associated TCR beta chains appeared to be HLA-restricted, and the HLA associations seemed to be driven largely by CMV exposure. A cluster of highly shared sequence variants was judged likely to represent a technical artifact of the sequencing pipeline. Assigning TCR associations to individual alleles was difficult when HLA alleles, especially DR and DQ, strongly co-occurred.

The method was the immunoSEQ multiplex PCR assay. A mixture of 60 forward primers for TCR Vbeta segments and 13 reverse primers for TCR Jbeta segments was used in the multiplex PCR. The CDR3 region of rearranged TCR beta genes was amplified from genomic DNA with a multiplex PCR assay. Amplified TCR beta libraries were sequenced as 87-base-pair reads on the Illumina HiSeq System. From the authors' description of their analysis: Across the 600 to 700 repertoires, a later analysis counted 75 million to 90 million unique TCR beta chains, approximately 10 million of which were shared by at least two donors. Raw reads were error-corrected and collapsed into unique sequences by a nearest-neighbor algorithm in which closely related sequences were merged to remove PCR and sequencing errors. To assign V, D and J gene segments, CDR3 sequences were aligned to IMGT reference sequences. For a sequence to be retained, a match of at least six nucleotides was required to both a V gene segment and a J gene segment. A rearrangement counted as productive if the CDR3 had no stop codons and remained in frame with V and J, and every other rearrangement counted as non-productive. CDR3 was defined by IMGT convention, running from the second conserved V-encoded cysteine to the conserved J-encoded phenylalanine. In an earlier analysis of roughly 610 of the donors, sequences lacking an unambiguous match to a single V gene segment were excluded. An earlier analysis of approximately 590 of the donors called V segments functional above 56.7% productive rearrangements and segregating when the between-donor standard deviation exceeded 5%. A statistical classification framework was built to diagnose cytomegalovirus status from the catalog of TCR beta chain sequences. A later analysis assigned V and J genes by comparing TCR nucleotide sequences with IMGT/GENE-DB human TR gene sequences. The TCRdist pipeline was used in a later analysis to assign CDR3 sequences and most-parsimonious VDJ recombination scenarios. A later analysis defined each TCR beta chain by its CDR3 amino acid sequence plus V-gene family, and excluded reads lacking a unique V-gene family. As a way to deal with suspected cross-contamination and a sequencing artifact, a later analysis dropped roughly 600 nucleotide sequences that were highly shared and had low generation probability. In a later analysis, a clonal expansion index was calculated for each public chain from normalized within-repertoire ranks of inferred template counts. A later analysis computed generation probabilities with a VDJ recombination model fitted to out-of-frame rearrangements, and checked the results against IGoR. Hypergeometric tests were used in a later analysis to score TCR-TCR, TCR-HLA and TCR-CMV co-occurrence, with a repertoire-size bias correction applied to the TCR pairs. False discovery rates were estimated in a later analysis by permuting HLA or CMV assignments 20 times. In a later analysis, co-occurring TCRs were grouped using DBSCAN, with TCRdist sequence similarity added in when clustering inside HLA-allele-positive subsets. Co-occurrence clustering excluded repertoires with fewer than 30,000 or more than 120,000 public chains, plus five with anomalous nucleotide sharing. The source is immuneACCESS, and TCRdb retained only in-frame sequences with V and J called. Part of the clones is not carried over; for the studies checked, unresolved V genes explain less than half of this, and the remainder is unexplained. V and J calls and clone size come straight from that table; D and trimming were deduced from the DNA. The sample includes approximately 74,000 clones, with roughly 75% observed a single time. Clones ranked in the top ten supply over 7% of the sample.

On this clone: What this receptor recognizes is not known. Per-base quality was not reported, and no clone a single base away is much larger than it.

In total, 666 healthy bone marrow donors made up the cohort. All cohort members were sampled while nominally healthy, although unrecorded immune exposures were likely present. The donor was CMV seropositive and belonged to the group of 250 to 350 seropositive cohort members. A peripheral blood sample was provided by each donor, and peripheral blood mononuclear cells were used for TCR beta sequencing. The Qiagen DNeasy Blood Extraction Kit was used to extract genomic DNA from the blood cell samples. Sequencing was performed on PBMCs. The receptor was derived from a man between 60 and 75 years old in good health and CMV-seropositive.

The sequenced DNA is TGCGCCAGCAGTGAGCCACTATCAAATGAGCAGTTCTTC. This encodes CASSEPLSNEQFF. The V and J genes are TRBV10-2 and TRBJ2-1; confidence is insufficient to name the D gene. Relative to germline, V is 2 bases shorter and J is 7 bases shorter, with 9 bases between their ends. The CDR3 contains 13 residues, cysteine and phenylalanine counted. Left in the record is the CDR3 DNA by itself, 39 bases read in frame from the first base. Based on the germline V gene, the CDR1 and CDR2 sequences are WSHSY and SAAADI.